This T cell receptor beta chain was sequenced in a study of T cells in women clearing cervical HPV infection. A remark on this clone: The read terminates 3 residues before the CDR3 end, so the remaining end is supplied by the germline J gene.

Sequencing was performed with immunoSEQ multiplex PCR; in TCRdb, only in-frame clones are kept and a portion is missing. Here the sample table reports about 20,000 clones. The CDR3 covers 14 residues. V was cut by 3 bases and J by 4 bases, with 12 bases left in between. The sequencing input was blood buffy coat. The chain is built from TRBV12-3 or TRBV12-4 and TRBJ1-1, with D possibly being TRBD1 (6 bases). The receptor's source is a woman aged 18-69 years with a cervical HPV16 infection that either progressed to CIN3+ or cleared (not recorded which). CDR3 DNA (partial): TGTGCCAGCAGTTTCGGGGGGGCGCCCACTGAA. It encodes CASSFGGAPTE. The CDR3 as a whole reads CASSFGGAPTEAFF.